The 21 T cell receptor beta chains below all came from one sample that was sequenced in a study of cytomegalovirus exposure and HLA in healthy donors. A multiplex PCR was run with 60 Vbeta primers and 13 Jbeta primers. Repertoires were generated with immunoSEQ multiplex PCR, while TCRdb's copy carries only in-frame clones and drops some. The sample includes 85,000 to 110,000 clones, 65% to 85% of them seen just once. Sequenced input: PBMCs. The origin of the receptors is a man aged 45-65 years in good health and CMV-seropositive.

The chain carries TRBV9 and TRBJ2-1, with a tentative D call TRBD1 (5 bases). Trimming shortened V by 4 bases and J by 7 bases, and 18 bases separated the two germline ends. The CDR3 runs 15 residues. In germline, CDR1 is SGDLS, CDR2 YYNGEE. CDR3 amino acids: CASSPTDSKRNEQFF. The CDR3 DNA follows: TGTGCCAGCAGCCCGACCGACAGTAAGAGGAATGAGCAGTTCTTC.

The J gene is TRBJ1-2, the V gene TRBV9, with a tentative D call TRBD1 (5 bases). The CDR3 is 15 residues long. Trimming took off 6 bases at V and 4 bases at J, with 19 bases between the two ends. The germline CDR1 and CDR2 sequences are SGDLS and YYNGEE. The CDR3 DNA sequence: TGTGCCAGCACCCCGGACCCTGGGGGGGTCTATGGCTACACCTTC. As protein: CASTPDPGGVYGYTF. Full variable domain (outside the CDR3, taken from reference TRBV9 and TRBJ1-2): DSGVTQTPKHLITATGQRVTLRCSPRSGDLSVYWYQQSLDQGLQFLIQYYNGEERAKGNILERFSAQQFPDLHSELNLSSLELGDSALYFCASTPDPGGVYGYTFGSGTRLTVV.

This clone was counted a single time. The rearrangement links TRBV9 to TRBJ1-6; no definite D call. Germline V gene lookup returns CDR1 SGDLS and CDR2 YYNGEE. Trimming stripped 2 bases from V and 2 bases from J, with 8 bases between. There are 15 residues in the CDR3. For the CDR3, the DNA is TGTGCCAGCAGCGTTGCTCAGACCTATAATTCACCCCTCCACTTT. This encodes CASSVAQTYNSPLHF.

The chain has TRBV5-8 and TRBJ2-5; 10 bases align to TRBD1. The CDR3 runs to 15 residues. V lost 0 bases and J lost 6; bases outside the gene matches: 5. Germline V gene data show CDR1 as SGHTS and CDR2 as YDEGEE. CDR3 in amino acids: CASSLETGGAKTQYF. CDR3 DNA sequence: TGTGCCAGCAGCTTGGAGACAGGGGGCGCGAAGACCCAGTACTTC.

The V call is TRBV18, the J call TRBJ1-1, with TRBD1 matching over 11 bases. This CDR3 spans 17 amino acids. Germline V gene data show CDR1 as KGHSH and CDR2 as LQKENI. V gave up 3 bases and J gave up 1 base; unmatched junction bases: 7. The CDR3 DNA is TGTGCCAGCTCACCGTATAGGGACAGGGGGACGAACACTGAAGCTTTCTTT. Translation gives CASSPYRDRGTNTEAFF.

The gene calls are TRBV29-1 and TRBJ2-1; the match to TRBD1 covers 7 bases. Trimming at V came to 4 bases and at J to 5 bases, leaving 8 bases not matched to a gene. The germline V gene has CDR1 SQVTM and CDR2 ANQGSEA. There are 14 residues in the CDR3. CDR3 DNA sequence: TGCAGCGTTGGGTACAGGGGCTTCAACAATGAGCAGTTCTTC. Translating it yields CSVGYRGFNNEQFF.

The chain joins TRBV19 to TRBJ2-5; perhaps TRBD1 as D (5 bases). V dropped 5 bases and J dropped 2 bases, with 12 bases sitting between them. From germline, CDR1 is LNHDA and CDR2 SQIVND (reference sequence). This CDR3 is 14 amino acids long. CDR3 loop: CASSPTDRQETQYF. CDR3 bases: TGTGCCAGTAGTCCTACAGACAGACAAGAGACCCAGTACTTC.

The chain recombines TRBV11-3 with TRBJ1-1; 7 nucleotides agree with TRBD1. Per germline, CDR1 SGHNT and CDR2 YENEEA. V shed 7 bases, J shed 3 bases, and the junction held 11 bases outside the gene matches. The CDR3 has 15 residues. The CDR3 sequence: CASNRQGRRHTEAFF. As DNA, the CDR3 is TGTGCCAGCAATCGACAGGGAAGGAGGCACACTGAAGCTTTCTTT.

V is TRBV5-1 and J is TRBJ1-1; 9 bases are a match to TRBD1. V shed 6 bases, J shed 2 bases, and the junction held 8 bases outside the gene matches. CDR3 length: 15 amino acids. CDR1 SGHRS and CDR2 YFSETQ come from the germline V gene. In DNA, the CDR3 is TGCGCCAGCACAAGCGGGACAGGGTATAACACTGAAGCTTTCTTT. It specifies CASTSGTGYNTEAFF.

This clone was detected only once. The chain is built from TRBV5-5 and TRBJ1-2, with unresolved D. Trimming shortened V by 1 base and J by 4 bases, and 11 bases separated the two germline ends. The CDR3 totals 14 residues. CDR1 is SGHKS and CDR2 is YYEKEE in the germline V gene (reference sequence). The CDR3 reads CASSLLPGSYGYTF. Here the CDR3 DNA reads TGTGCCAGCAGCTTGTTACCGGGATCCTATGGCTACACCTTC.

V is TRBV5-1 and J is TRBJ2-5; maybe TRBD2 (7 bases). CDR1 SGHRS and CDR2 YFSETQ come from the germline V gene. The length of the CDR3 is 14 residues. Trimming took off 0 bases at V and 4 bases at J, with 10 bases between the two ends. The CDR3 protein is CASSLVAGAETQYF. The CDR3 DNA is TGCGCCAGCAGCTTGGTGGCGGGGGCAGAGACCCAGTACTTC. The complete variable domain, with remaining parts taken from reference TRBV5-1 and TRBJ2-5, reads KAGVTQTPRYLIKTRGQQVTLSCSPISGHRSVSWYQQTPGQGLQFLFEYFSETQRNKGNFPGRFSGRQFSNSRSEMNVSTLELGDSALYLCASSLVAGAETQYFGPGTRLLVL.

V and J are TRBV6-4 and TRBJ2-1; 7 bases match TRBD2. CDR1 is MRHNA, CDR2 SNTAGT, per germline. Trimming cost V 3 bases and J 1 base; bases outside gene matches: 3. The CDR3 consists of 15 residues. CDR3 nucleotide sequence: TGTGCCAGCAGTGAGGGAGCGGGGTCCTACAATGAGCAGTTCTTC. This codes for CASSEGAGSYNEQFF.

J is TRBJ1-5 and V is TRBV7-9; no firm D call. The CDR3 runs to 13 residues. V dropped 3 bases and J dropped 5 bases, with 8 bases sitting between them. Germline V gene sequence: CDR1 SEHNR, CDR2 FQNEAQ (reference sequence). In DNA form, the CDR3 reads TGTGCCAGCAGCTTCGACTCTGATCAGCCCCAGCATTTT. Translating it yields CASSFDSDQPQHF.

This clone is medium-sized within its sample. The V and J genes are TRBV5-1 and TRBJ2-2, with TRBD2 matching over 8 bases. Unmatched junction bases numbered 13, after V lost 7 bases and J lost 2 bases. CDR3 size: 17 residues. CDR1 is SGHRS and CDR2 is YFSETQ in the germline V gene. DNA for the CDR3: TGCGCCAGCCGGGGGGGACTGCGAACAACCAACACCGGGGAGCTGTTTTTT. Residues: CASRGGLRTTNTGELFF.

V gene TRBV9 combines with J gene TRBJ1-6; 9 bases agree with TRBD1. Germline V gene lookup returns CDR1 SGDLS and CDR2 YYNGEE. The CDR3 is made up of 15 amino acids. Trimming removed 1 base from V and 10 bases from J; junction bases left unmatched: 6. The CDR3 reads CASSVSEDRGSPLHF. In DNA, the CDR3 is TGTGCCAGCAGCGTAAGCGAGGACAGGGGATCACCCCTCCACTTT.

With respect to this clone: The sample contains more than one DNA sequence encoding this CDR3. The rearrangement links TRBV6-4 to TRBJ2-3; tentative D call: TRBD2 (6 bases). V was trimmed by 0 bases and J by 0 bases, leaving 7 bases between them. The CDR3 spans 15 residues. Germline CDR1 is MRHNA and CDR2 is SNTAGT. CDR3 sequence: CASSDSAGSTDTQYF. The CDR3 nucleotides read TGTGCCAGCAGTGACTCGGCGGGAAGCACAGATACGCAGTATTTT.

The chain links TRBV28 to TRBJ1-2, with D hard to call. Germline loops: CDR1 MDHEN, CDR2 SYDVKM. V was cut by 2 bases and J by 4 bases, with 14 bases left in between. This CDR3 comprises 15 residues. The CDR3 region is CASSLHRTGSYGYTF. CDR3 bases: TGTGCCAGCAGTTTACACCGGACTGGGAGCTATGGCTACACCTTC.

The table lists this clone with a few counts. The chain combines TRBV5-8 with TRBJ2-3, with D tentatively TRBD1 (6 bases). There are 15 residues in the CDR3. Germline V CDR1 and CDR2: SGHTS, YDEGEE. The ends were cut back, 0 bases at V and 7 bases at J, with 15 bases in the middle. CDR3 sequence reads: CASSLASGEPNTQYF. DNA of the CDR3: TGTGCCAGCAGCTTGGCTTCAGGGGAACCAAATACGCAGTATTTT.

In its sample, this clone was seen a few times. The J gene is TRBJ1-2, the V gene TRBV28; D possibly corresponds to TRBD1 (6 bases). CDR1 MDHEN and CDR2 SYDVKM come from the germline V gene. With 5 bases removed from V and 8 bases from J, the gap between germline ends came to 27 bases. The CDR3 loop spans 17 amino acids. The chain's CDR3 is CASSPAGAEGPVGGYTF. CDR3 coding DNA: TGTGCCAGCAGTCCGGCAGGGGCAGAGGGTCCCGTGGGAGGCTACACCTTC.

The chain recombines TRBV5-1 with TRBJ1-1; TRBD1 aligns across 7 bases. The J segment lost 0 bases and the V segment lost 3 bases, leaving 2 bases of the junction unmatched. This CDR3 comprises 14 residues. Germline-derived CDR1 and CDR2 are SGHRS and YFSETQ. CDR3 loop: CASSYRGMNTEAFF. In DNA form, the CDR3 reads TGCGCCAGCAGCTACAGGGGCATGAACACTGAAGCTTTCTTT.

The chain uses TRBV11-2 and TRBJ2-7; 9 bases align to TRBD2. After removal of 0 bases from V and 3 bases from J, the junction contained 3 bases not matched to a gene. There are 15 residues in the CDR3. The germline CDR1 and CDR2 sequences are SGHAT and FQNNGV. CDR3 sequence (DNA): TGTGCCAGCAGCTTAGAGTTAGCGGGGGACTACGAGCAGTACTTC. This encodes CASSLELAGDYEQYF.